This T cell receptor (beta chain) was identified during a study of blood T cell repertoires in COVID-19. Turning to the study itself: Sites in the United States, Italy and Spain provided acute and convalescent COVID-19 samples. PBMCs, B-cell-depleted T cells, or T cells provided the cDNA or gDNA that made up the material.

Original handling: Researchers report that nucleated cell counts were estimated from reference gene primer amplification. Clones were sequenced by immunoSEQ multiplex PCR, and TCRdb holds only the in-frame ones, with some missing. That table is the source of V, J and clone size, and D and trimming were worked out from the DNA. The sample gives approximately 250,000 clones, roughly 86% of which show up once; about 8.8% is in the top ten. Germline values: CDR1 KGHDR, CDR2 SFDVKD. The junction had 11 bases not matched to a gene; V was cut back by 4 bases and J by 7 bases. CDR3 length: 16 residues. J is TRBJ1-4 and V is TRBV24-1; 7 bases match TRBD1. The source material was peripheral blood. The TCR was taken from a man in his forties with active or convalescent COVID-19. The DNA of the CDR3 is TGTGCCACCAGTGACCCCCGACAGGGAACAATTGAAAAACTGTTTTTT. Its protein is CATSDPRQGTIEKLFF.